This T cell receptor beta chain originates from a study of shared clonotypes between healthy human individuals. Regarding the study as a whole: Researchers found naive subsets generally carried larger estimated richness than memory subsets.

Trimming at V came to 0 bases and at J to 0 bases, leaving 1 base not matched to a gene. Germline V gene sequence: CDR1 SGHNT, CDR2 YENEEA. This CDR3 has 16 residues. On this clone itself: Its antigen is unidentified.

Every subset's genomic DNA went evenly onto several immunoSEQ plates. Generated by immunoSEQ multiplex PCR, the TCRdb table keeps only in-frame clones and is missing some. The table records 2,500,000 or so clones, around 90% of them present only once. Donation came from healthy HIV-negative adults that had no recent acute infections or vaccinations. The receptor was isolated from a man in his late teens or twenties in good health. Some clones in this sample may be carry-over from other donors' samples. The chain employs TRBV11-3 and TRBJ2-2, with 7 bases identical to TRBD2. Sequencing was done on a sample of naive CD4+ T cells from PBMCs. Subset denoted: CD45RA+ positively selected. CDR3 in amino acids: CASSLDRGANTGELFF. The CDR3 DNA follows: TGTGCCAGCAGCTTAGATCGGGGGGCGAACACCGGGGAGCTGTTTTTT.